The entry that follows covers one TCR beta chain sequence. V lost 3 bases and J 3 bases, leaving 12 bases between the germline ends. The germline V gene encodes CDR1 MNHEY and CDR2 SMNVEV (reference sequence). This CDR3 has 15 residues. This sample was included in a study of technical replicates of blood from several donors. Profiled with immunoSEQ multiplex PCR; TCRdb holds only in-frame clones, not every one. The sample has tens of thousands of clones, around 93% seen once. This clonotype was sampled from a human donor in good health. The sequenced sample was T cells isolated from PBMCs. The genes are TRBV27 and TRBJ2-1, with D tentatively TRBD2 (5 bases). The CDR3 sequence is CASSLRTAYYNEQFF. The CDR3 DNA reads as TGTGCCAGCAGTTTGAGGACTGCTTACTACAATGAGCAGTTCTTC.